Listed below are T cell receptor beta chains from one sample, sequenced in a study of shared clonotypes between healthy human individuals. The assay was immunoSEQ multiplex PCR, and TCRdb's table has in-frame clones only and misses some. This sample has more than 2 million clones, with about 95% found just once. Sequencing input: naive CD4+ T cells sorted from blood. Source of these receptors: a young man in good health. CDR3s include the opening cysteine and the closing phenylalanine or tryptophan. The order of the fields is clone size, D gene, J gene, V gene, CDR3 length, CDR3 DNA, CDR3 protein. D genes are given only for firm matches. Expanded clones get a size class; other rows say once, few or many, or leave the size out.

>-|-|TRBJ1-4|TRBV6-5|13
TGTGCCAGCAGCCTCGACTGGAATGAAAAACTGTTTTTT
CASSLDWNEKLFF
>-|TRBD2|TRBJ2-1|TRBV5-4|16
TGTGCCAGCACGACTAGCGGGAGGGGTTCCTACAATGAGCAGTTCTTC
CASTTSGRGSYNEQFF
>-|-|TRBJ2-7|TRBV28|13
TGTGCCAGCAGGACTACACGCTCCTACGAGCAGTACTTC
CASRTTRSYEQYF
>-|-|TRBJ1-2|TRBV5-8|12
TGTGCCAGCAGCCGCAGAACTGGAGGCTACACCTTC
CASSRRTGGYTF
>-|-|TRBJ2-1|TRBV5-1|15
TGCGCCAGCTCGCCGGTGGGGGGCGCGATTTTAGCGCAGTTCTTC
CASSPVGGAILAQFF
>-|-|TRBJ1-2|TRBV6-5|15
TGTGCCAGCAGTCGGGACAAATCTGGCTACTATGGCTACACCTTC
CASSRDKSGYYGYTF
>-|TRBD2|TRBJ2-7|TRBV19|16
TGTGCCAGCAGGACTAGCGGGAGGTCCATCCCCTACGAGCAGTACTTC
CASRTSGRSIPYEQYF
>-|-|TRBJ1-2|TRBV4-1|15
TGCGCCAGCAGCCACACAGGAAAAGCTAACTATGGCTACACCTTC
CASSHTGKANYGYTF
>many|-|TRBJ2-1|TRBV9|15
TGTGCCAGCAGCGTCGCCGGACTATTCTACAATGAGCAGTTCTTC
CASSVAGLFYNEQFF
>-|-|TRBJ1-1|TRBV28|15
TGTGCCAGCAGTTCTCAGAGGGGATACGGCACTGAAGCTTTCTTT
CASSSQRGYGTEAFF
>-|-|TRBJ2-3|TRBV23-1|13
TGCGCCAGCAGTCCGATTACAGGGTTTACGCAGTATTTT
CASSPITGFTQYF
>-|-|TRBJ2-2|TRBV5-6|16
TGTGCCAGCAGCACTTCCTTACAGGGGAACACCGGGGAGCTGTTTTTT
CASSTSLQGNTGELFF
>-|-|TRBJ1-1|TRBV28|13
TGTGCCGCCCGGACACCTTACCGTGCTGAAGCTTTCTTT
CAARTPYRAEAFF
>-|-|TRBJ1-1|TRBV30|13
TGTGCCCGTATTGATGGGGTTAACACTGAAGCTTTCTTT
CARIDGVNTEAFF
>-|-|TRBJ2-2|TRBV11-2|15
TGTGCCAGCGCGGCCGGCGGTACGAACACCGGGGAGCTGTTTTTT
CASAAGGTNTGELFF
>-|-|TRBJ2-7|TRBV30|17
TGTGCCTGGTCTCGGGGATCAACGTCAAGCGGAGTCTACGAGCAGTACTTC
CAWSRGSTSSGVYEQYF
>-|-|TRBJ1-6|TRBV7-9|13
TGTGCCAGCAGTTACTCAGGAAATTCACCCCTCCACTTT
CASSYSGNSPLHF
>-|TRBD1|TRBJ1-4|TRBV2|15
TGTGCCAGCAGGGGACAGGGGGCGGCTAATGAAAAACTGTTTTTT
CASRGQGAANEKLFF
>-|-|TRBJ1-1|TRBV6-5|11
TGTGCCAGCAGTTACTTCGGTGAAGCTTTCTTT
CASSYFGEAFF
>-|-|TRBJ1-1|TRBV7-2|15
TGTGCCAGCAGCTCACACAGGGCGGCCTACACTGAAGCTTTCTTT
CASSSHRAAYTEAFF
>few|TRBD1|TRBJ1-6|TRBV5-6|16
TGTGCCAGCAGCTGGGGACAGAGCTCCTATAATTCACCCCTCCACTTT
CASSWGQSSYNSPLHF
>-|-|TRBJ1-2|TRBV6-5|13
TGTGCCAGCACCTCCGGGACCGATCATTCTTGGACCTTC
CASTSGTDHSWTF
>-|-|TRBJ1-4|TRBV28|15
TGTGCCAGCCATCCCGCGGGACTCCCTCTGGAAAAACTGTTTTTT
CASHPAGLPLEKLFF
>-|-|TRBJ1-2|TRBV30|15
TGTGCCTGGAGTGTACGAGTCGATGGAGACGGGGGCTACACCTTC
CAWSVRVDGDGGYTF
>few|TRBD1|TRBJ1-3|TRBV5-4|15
TGTGCCAGCAGCACAGGACAGGGCTCTGGAAACACCATATATTTT
CASSTGQGSGNTIYF
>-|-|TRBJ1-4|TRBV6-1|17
TGTGCCAGCAGTGAACATCAGGGAAGGAGAACTAATGAAAAACTGTTTTTT
CASSEHQGRRTNEKLFF
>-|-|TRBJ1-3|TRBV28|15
TGTGCCAGCAGACTTGGACCATCATCTGGAAACACCATATATTTT
CASRLGPSSGNTIYF
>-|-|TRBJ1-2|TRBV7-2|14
TGTGCCAGCAGCTTAGTAATTGAGAACTATGGCTACACCTTC
CASSLVIENYGYTF
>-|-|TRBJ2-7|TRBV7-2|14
TGTGCCAGCAGCTTAGCTCGGGAAGGCTACGAGCAGTACTTC
CASSLAREGYEQYF
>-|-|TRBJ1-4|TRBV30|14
TGTGCCTGGGACACCCTCGGGACTAATGAAAAACTGTTTTTT
CAWDTLGTNEKLFF
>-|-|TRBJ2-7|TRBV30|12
TGTGCCTGGGGACAGAGACCTTACGAGCAGTACTTC
CAWGQRPYEQYF
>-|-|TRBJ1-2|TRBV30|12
TGTGCCTGGTCCACAGCTAACTATGGCTACACCTTC
CAWSTANYGYTF
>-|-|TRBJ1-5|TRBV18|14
TGTGCCAGCTCACCACTTAGTACAGATCAGCCCCAGCATTTT
CASSPLSTDQPQHF
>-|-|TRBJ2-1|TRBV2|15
TGTGCCAGCAGTGATGTGTTTGGGGGAATCGATGAGCAGTTCTTC
CASSDVFGGIDEQFF
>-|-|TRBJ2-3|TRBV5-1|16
TGCGCCAGCAGCTTGGAGAGGGGGTCTAGCACAGATACGCAGTATTTT
CASSLERGSSTDTQYF
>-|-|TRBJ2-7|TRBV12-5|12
TGTGCTAGTGGCCTCGACTCCTACGAGCAGTACTTC
CASGLDSYEQYF
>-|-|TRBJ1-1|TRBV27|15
TGTGCCAGCAGTCCCGGGGTCAACATGAACACTGAAGCTTTCTTT
CASSPGVNMNTEAFF
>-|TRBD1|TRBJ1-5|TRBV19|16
TGTGCCAGTAGACCCTTACCGGGACAGACAAATCAGCCCCAGCATTTT
CASRPLPGQTNQPQHF